A single sample gave rise to the 30 T cell receptor beta chains below, sequenced in a study of monozygotic twins with inflammatory bowel disease. With the 5' RACE reads reprocessed, TCRdb shows one record per CDR3 protein and no DNA. Its listing shows more than 300,000 distinct CDR3 sequences. What was sequenced was blood. The receptors shown here come from a human donor with ulcerative colitis or Crohn's disease, or a healthy co-twin of an affected twin (not recorded which).

The chain uses TRBV29-1 and TRBJ1-1; TCRdb proposes TRBD1, but this gene call is untestable without DNA. This CDR3 is built from 11 residues. CDR1 and CDR2 (germline): SQVTM, ANQGSEA. CDR3 protein: CSVSGETEAFF.

The chain couples TRBV20-1 to TRBJ2-3. The CDR3 is 14 amino acids. Germline CDR1 is DFQATT and CDR2 is SNEGSKA (reference sequence). CDR3 sequence reads: CSALRGPSTDTQYF.

The rearrangement uses TRBV7-9 and TRBJ1-4; without DNA, the TCRdb call of TRBD1 cannot be checked. This CDR3 contains 16 residues. Germline CDR1 SEHNR, CDR2 FQNEAQ (reference sequence). CDR3: CASSLGVTGTNEKLFF.

V usage is TRBV7-7 and J usage is TRBJ2-3; TCRdb calls TRBD1, which cannot be checked without DNA. The CDR3 loop spans 13 amino acids. Germline loops: CDR1 SSHAT, CDR2 FNYEAQ (reference sequence). The CDR3 loop is CASSLGEGDTQYF.

J is TRBJ2-7 and V is TRBV5-6; TCRdb designates TRBD1, a call that cannot be tested without DNA. The V gene's germline CDR1 is SGHDT and CDR2 YYEEEE. CDR3 size: 15 residues. The CDR3 spells CASSRGHVGLYEQYF. Full variable domain (rest looked up from reference TRBV5-6 and TRBJ2-7): DAGVTQSPTHLIKTRGQQVTLRCSPKSGHDTVSWYQQALGQGPQFIFQYYEEEERQRGNFPDRFSGHQFPNYSSELNVNALLLGDSALYLCASSRGHVGLYEQYFGPGTRLTVT.

V is TRBV7-2 and J is TRBJ1-5; TCRdb names TRBD1, which stays unverified in the absence of DNA. Germline CDR1 is SGHTA and CDR2 is FQGNSA. This CDR3 region has 16 residues. Here the CDR3 reads CASSPRTGGGNQPQHF.

The rearrangement uses TRBV2 and TRBJ2-5. The germline CDR1 and CDR2 sequences are SNHLY and FYNNEI. The CDR3 is 13 amino acids. The CDR3 here is CASSEISIETQYF. The full variable domain, in which reference TRBV2 and TRBJ2-5 provide the parts outside the CDR3, is EPEVTQTPSHQVTQMGQEVILRCVPISNHLYFYWYRQILGQKVEFLVSFYNNEISEKSEIFDDQFSVERPDGSNFTLKIRSTKLEDSAMYFCASSEISIETQYFGPGTRLLVL.

V usage is TRBV7-9 and J usage is TRBJ2-4; TCRdb reports TRBD2, a call that lacks DNA to check it against. The CDR3 consists of 15 residues. Germline values: CDR1 SEHNR, CDR2 FQNEAQ (reference sequence). This CDR3 is CASSLKAGGLNIQYF. The variable domain in full, with the rest retrieved from reference TRBV7-9 and TRBJ2-4, is DTGVSQNPRHKITKRGQNVTFRCDPISEHNRLYWYRQTLGQGPEFLTYFQNEAQLEKSRLLSDRFSAERPKGSFSTLEIQRTEQGDSAMYLCASSLKAGGLNIQYFGAGTRLSVL.

CDR3: CSAGGGFGYNSPLHF. The chain has TRBV20-1 and TRBJ1-6; TCRdb indicates TRBD1, and absent DNA this call remains unverified. There are 15 residues in the CDR3. Looked up from germline, CDR1 is DFQATT and CDR2 is SNEGSKA (reference sequence).

This rearrangement joins TRBV20-1 to TRBJ1-2; TCRdb's D call, TRBD1, is unchecked because there is no DNA. From germline, CDR1 is DFQATT and CDR2 SNEGSKA (reference sequence). The CDR3 has 14 residues. The CDR3 here is CSASSRVGDYGYTF.

The chain employs TRBV4-2 and TRBJ1-2. This CDR3 spans 15 amino acids. Germline CDR1 is LGHNA and CDR2 is YNFKEQ. This CDR3 reads CASSQEPSLAYGYTF.

The gene calls are TRBV19 and TRBJ1-2; no DNA is available, so the TRBD1 call from TCRdb remains unchecked. This CDR3 comprises 15 residues. Per germline, CDR1 LNHDA and CDR2 SQIVND (reference sequence). CDR3 loop: CASSTPRGLTYGYTF.

The chain employs TRBV4-3 and TRBJ1-4; TCRdb designates TRBD1, a call that cannot be tested without DNA. Germline V gene sequence: CDR1 LGHNA, CDR2 YSLEER. The CDR3 extends over 15 amino acids. This CDR3 reads CASSQAGTGVEKLFF.

V gene TRBV5-1 combines with J gene TRBJ1-1; the D call of TRBD1 rests on TCRdb alone, since no DNA is present to check it. The CDR3 sequence is 16 residues long. CDR1 SGHRS and CDR2 YFSETQ come from the germline V gene. CDR3 protein: CASSFSTGGTNTEAFF.

V is TRBV7-3 and J is TRBJ2-3; TCRdb's D call, TRBD1, is unchecked because there is no DNA. This CDR3 is 16 amino acids long. Per the germline V gene, CDR1 is SGHTA and CDR2 is FQGTGA. The CDR3 sequence: CASSLTGTGRTDTQYF.

The chain has TRBV7-2 and TRBJ1-6; TCRdb selects TRBD1, and the lack of DNA leaves this call unchecked. The CDR3 extends over 17 amino acids. CDR1 is SGHTA and CDR2 is FQGNSA in the germline V gene. CDR3: CASSLASGTDYNSPLHF.

The V call is TRBV18, the J call TRBJ2-1. This CDR3 is built from 14 residues. Germline-derived CDR1 and CDR2 are KGHSH and LQKENI. The CDR3 sequence is CASSPSQTYNEQFF.

This chain connects TRBV11-2 to TRBJ2-5. The CDR3 contains 12 residues. Germline V gives CDR1 SGHAT, CDR2 FQNNGV. Here the CDR3 reads CASSFDRETQYF.

The genes are TRBV20-1 and TRBJ1-4. This CDR3 is built from 15 residues. Per germline, CDR1 DFQATT and CDR2 SNEGSKA (reference sequence). CDR3: CSAMAADSTNEKLFF.

This sequence joins TRBV5-1 and TRBJ2-5. The CDR3 totals 13 residues. The germline CDR1 and CDR2 sequences are SGHRS and YFSETQ. CDR3 protein: CASSLGAVETQYF.

This chain joins TRBV19 and TRBJ2-2; the TRBD2 assignment by TCRdb is unverifiable without DNA. CDR1 and CDR2 from the germline V gene are LNHDA and SQIVND (reference sequence). There are 15 residues in the CDR3. CDR3 region: CASSLDMRATGELFF.

V usage is TRBV5-1 and J usage is TRBJ2-7; TCRdb gives TRBD1 as the D gene, but with no DNA this cannot be confirmed. Germline assignment: CDR1 SGHRS and CDR2 YFSETQ. The CDR3 totals 14 residues. This CDR3 is CASRTGTVSYEQYF.

The V and J genes are TRBV4-2 and TRBJ2-5; the TCRdb call, TRBD2, lacks DNA for checking. This CDR3 is built from 14 residues. Germline V gene sequence: CDR1 LGHNA, CDR2 YNFKEQ. The CDR3 spells CASSQGGAGETQYF.

The CDR3 sequence: CASSDHRGFYYGYTF. The V and J genes are TRBV25-1 and TRBJ1-2; TCRdb designates TRBD1, a call that cannot be tested without DNA. The germline V gene encodes CDR1 MGHDK and CDR2 SYGVNS. This CDR3 region has 15 residues.

V and J are TRBV4-1 and TRBJ2-2; TCRdb calls TRBD2, which cannot be checked without DNA. Per germline, CDR1 MGHRA and CDR2 YSYEKL. The CDR3 runs to 17 residues. CDR3 sequence reads: CASSQDREGTGTGELFF.

The rearrangement joins TRBV29-1 to TRBJ2-4; TCRdb's assignment of TRBD2 cannot be checked, as there is no DNA. CDR3 size: 14 residues. The germline CDR1 and CDR2 sequences are SQVTM and ANQGSEA. The CDR3 loop is CSARTAAAKNIQYF. The whole variable domain, filled in from reference TRBV29-1 and TRBJ2-4, reads SAVISQKPSRDICQRGTSLTIQCQVDSQVTMMFWYRQQPGQSLTLIATANQGSEATYESGFVIDKFPISRPNLTFSTLTVSNMSPEDSSIYLCSARTAAAKNIQYFGAGTRLSVL.

V and J are TRBV5-1 and TRBJ2-3; as DNA is missing, the TRBD2 call by TCRdb cannot be tested. The CDR3 runs to 16 residues. In germline, CDR1 is SGHRS, CDR2 YFSETQ. CDR3 protein: CASSPTGRGGADTQNF.

The V call is TRBV4-2, the J call TRBJ2-7; TCRdb returns TRBD1, unconfirmable since there is no DNA. This CDR3 is 14 amino acids long. Germline loops: CDR1 LGHNA, CDR2 YNFKEQ. CDR3 loop: CASSQPGQGYEQYF.

The V call is TRBV3-1, the J call TRBJ1-5; TCRdb lists TRBD1, though no DNA is available to test this call. The CDR3 has 14 amino acids. Germline assignment: CDR1 LGHDT and CDR2 YNNKEL (reference sequence). The CDR3 loop reads CASSQGQGSQPQHF.

V is TRBV6-2 or TRBV6-3 and J is TRBJ2-7; TCRdb designates TRBD1, a call that cannot be tested without DNA. The germline V gene has CDR1 MNHEY and CDR2 SVGEGT. This CDR3 contains 14 residues. CDR3 in amino acids: CASSYWSGEYEQYF.